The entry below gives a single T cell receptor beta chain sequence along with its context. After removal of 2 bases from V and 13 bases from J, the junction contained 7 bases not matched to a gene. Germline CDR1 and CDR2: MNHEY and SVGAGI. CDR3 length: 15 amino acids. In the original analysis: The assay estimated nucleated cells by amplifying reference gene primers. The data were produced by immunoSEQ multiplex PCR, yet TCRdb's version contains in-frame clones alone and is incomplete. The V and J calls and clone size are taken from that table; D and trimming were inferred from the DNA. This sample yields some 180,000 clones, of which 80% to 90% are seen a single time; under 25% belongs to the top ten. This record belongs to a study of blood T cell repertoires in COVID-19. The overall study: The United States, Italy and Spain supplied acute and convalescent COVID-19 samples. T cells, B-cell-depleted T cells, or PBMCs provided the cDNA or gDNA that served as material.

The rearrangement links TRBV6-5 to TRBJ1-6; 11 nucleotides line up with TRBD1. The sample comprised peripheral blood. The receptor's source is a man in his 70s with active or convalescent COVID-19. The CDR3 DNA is TGTGCCAGCAGTTACAGGACAGGGGGCGGATCGCCCCTCCACTTT. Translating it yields CASSYRTGGGSPLHF.